The next 28 T cell receptor beta chains were all read from a single sample in a study of T cells expressing NK-cell markers. TCRdb reprocessed the 5' RACE reads and reports one entry per CDR3 protein, with no DNA. The listing records around 260,000 distinct CDR3 sequences. Material: blood T cells: a sorted CD56 or NKG2C T cell subset, CD4+ or CD8+ T cells, or bulk PBMC T cells (not recorded which). These receptors were obtained from a woman between 18 and 70 years old in good health.

The chain links TRBV5-1 to TRBJ2-2. Germline CDR1 and CDR2: SGHRS and YFSETQ. This CDR3 region has 16 residues. The CDR3 here is CASSLLLSVNTGELFF.

V is TRBV12-3 or TRBV12-4 and J is TRBJ1-1. The CDR3 has 14 amino acids. CDR3: CASCSEAFGTEAFF.

The chain carries TRBV5-6 and TRBJ2-7; the D gene TCRdb calls, TRBD1, cannot be checked with no DNA. Germline CDR1 and CDR2: SGHDT and YYEEEE. The CDR3 covers 17 residues. The CDR3 spells CASSLLRFGQTSYEQYF.

The gene calls are TRBV12-3 or TRBV12-4 and TRBJ2-2; TCRdb picks TRBD2, but there is no DNA to check that call. This CDR3 has 15 residues. CDR3 residues: CASSEGLALAGELFF.

This chain connects TRBV12-3 or TRBV12-4 to TRBJ1-1. CDR3 length: 14 amino acids. The CDR3 loop reads CASSQSGGGTEAFF.

The V gene is TRBV12-3 or TRBV12-4, the J gene TRBJ2-1; there is no DNA to check the TCRdb D call of TRBD2. The CDR3 runs to 14 residues. The CDR3 is CASRTSGSIYEQFF.

The gene calls are TRBV10-2 and TRBJ1-2; the TCRdb D gene call, TRBD1, has no DNA to confirm it. From germline, CDR1 is WSHSY and CDR2 SAAADI. The CDR3 is 13 amino acids. CDR3 amino acids: CASSATGDYGYTF.

The chain's CDR3 is CASSRSSGGSGRSTDTQYF. The chain combines TRBV21-1 with TRBJ2-3; TCRdb reports TRBD2, a call that lacks DNA to check it against. TRBV21-1 is labeled a pseudogene. The CDR3 is 19 amino acids.

The gene calls are TRBV20-1 and TRBJ2-3; checking the TCRdb D call of TRBD1 is not possible without DNA. The CDR3 is 13 amino acids. Germline V lookup: CDR1 DFQATT, CDR2 SNEGSKA (reference sequence). The CDR3: CSARGGRADTQYF.

The chain recombines TRBV20-1 with TRBJ2-1. Germline V gene sequence: CDR1 DFQATT, CDR2 SNEGSKA (reference sequence). The CDR3 is 13 amino acids. The CDR3 here is CSASGLLYNEQFF.

The chain couples TRBV7-2 to TRBJ2-2; lacking DNA, the TRBD2 call made by TCRdb goes unchecked. CDR3 length equals 16 residues. The germline CDR1 and CDR2 sequences are SGHTA and FQGNSA. CDR3: CASSISSVLNTGELFF.

The chain is built from TRBV7-6 and TRBJ2-1. The CDR3 length is 12 residues. Germline loops: CDR1 SGHVS, CDR2 FNYEAQ. CDR3 amino acids: CASSLTDNEQFF.

The V gene is TRBV11-2, the J gene TRBJ2-1; TCRdb proposes TRBD2, but this gene call is untestable without DNA. The CDR3 contains 16 residues. Germline V gene sequence: CDR1 SGHAT, CDR2 FQNNGV. Here the CDR3 reads CASSLEEAGGRNEQFF. The full variable domain, rest sourced from reference TRBV11-2 and TRBJ2-1, is EAGVAQSPRYKIIEKRQSVAFWCNPISGHATLYWYQQILGQGPKLLIQFQNNGVVDDSQLPKDRFSAERLKGVDSTLKIQPAKLEDSAVYLCASSLEEAGGRNEQFFGPGTRLTVL.

The chain links TRBV4-3 to TRBJ2-5; TCRdb picks TRBD1, but there is no DNA to check that call. CDR3 length: 17 residues. The germline CDR1 and CDR2 sequences are LGHNA and YSLEER. CDR3 sequence reads: CASSQGPPKRGQETQYF.

The chain carries TRBV12-3 or TRBV12-4 and TRBJ2-1. The CDR3 runs to 15 residues. CDR3 protein: CASSLRLGSYNEQFF.

The chain employs TRBV20-1 and TRBJ2-3; TCRdb indicates TRBD2, and absent DNA this call remains unverified. The germline CDR1 and CDR2 sequences are DFQATT and SNEGSKA (reference sequence). The CDR3 consists of 16 residues. CDR3 protein: CSASFASGRNTDTQYF.

The CDR3 sequence: CASSPSRRVYEQYF. The chain is built from TRBV18 and TRBJ2-7; TCRdb gives TRBD2 as the D gene, but with no DNA this cannot be confirmed. The CDR3 covers 14 residues. Germline assignment: CDR1 KGHSH and CDR2 LQKENI.

This chain connects TRBV3-1 to TRBJ2-7. CDR1 is LGHDT, CDR2 YNNKEL, per germline (reference sequence). The CDR3 is made up of 17 amino acids. CDR3 protein: CASSQDQRRGSSYEQYF.

This rearrangement joins TRBV18 to TRBJ1-1; TCRdb gives TRBD1 as the D gene, but with no DNA this cannot be confirmed. CDR1 and CDR2 from the germline V gene are KGHSH and LQKENI. CDR3 length: 15 residues. The CDR3 here is CASSPPKGIGTEAFF.

The chain carries TRBV11-2 and TRBJ2-3. The CDR3 consists of 12 residues. Germline loops: CDR1 SGHAT, CDR2 FQNNGV. The CDR3 spells CASSVRGDTQYF.

This sequence joins TRBV6-1 and TRBJ1-6. This CDR3 contains 13 residues. Looked up from germline, CDR1 is MNHNS and CDR2 is SASEGT. The chain's CDR3 is CASRTAYNSPLHF.

CDR3: CASSLATGGMFAEAFF. The V gene is TRBV7-2, the J gene TRBJ1-1; TCRdb reports TRBD1, a call that lacks DNA to check it against. The CDR3 runs to 16 residues. Germline lookup yields CDR1 SGHTA and CDR2 FQGNSA.

The V call is TRBV18, the J call TRBJ2-5; TCRdb indicates TRBD2, and absent DNA this call remains unverified. There are 14 residues in the CDR3. Germline V gene data show CDR1 as KGHSH and CDR2 as LQKENI. The CDR3: CASSPTAVVETQYF.

This chain joins TRBV14 and TRBJ2-5. The CDR3 consists of 15 residues. Germline-derived CDR1 and CDR2 are SGHDN and FVKESK. The CDR3 reads CASSQAGPTRLTQYF.

The rearrangement links TRBV28 to TRBJ2-2; no DNA is available, so the TRBD1 call from TCRdb remains unchecked. In germline, CDR1 is MDHEN, CDR2 SYDVKM. The CDR3 is 13 residues long. The CDR3 spells CASGTGGARGLFF.

The V gene is TRBV9, the J gene TRBJ1-3; TCRdb's D call of TRBD1 is untestable without DNA. Germline V gene sequence: CDR1 SGDLS, CDR2 YYNGEE. The CDR3 runs 15 residues. CDR3 sequence reads: CASSGAPGHGNTIYF.

According to its frequency, this clonotype is medium-sized. The V call is TRBV29-1, the J call TRBJ2-1; TCRdb's D gene call, TRBD1, goes unchecked for lack of DNA. This CDR3 contains 11 residues. Germline-derived CDR1 and CDR2 are SQVTM and ANQGSEA. This CDR3 reads CSVIRAAEQFF.

The CDR3 loop is CASRRPPYEQYF. This rearrangement joins TRBV27 to TRBJ2-7. Germline V gene data show CDR1 as MNHEY and CDR2 as SMNVEV (reference sequence). The CDR3 length is 12 residues.